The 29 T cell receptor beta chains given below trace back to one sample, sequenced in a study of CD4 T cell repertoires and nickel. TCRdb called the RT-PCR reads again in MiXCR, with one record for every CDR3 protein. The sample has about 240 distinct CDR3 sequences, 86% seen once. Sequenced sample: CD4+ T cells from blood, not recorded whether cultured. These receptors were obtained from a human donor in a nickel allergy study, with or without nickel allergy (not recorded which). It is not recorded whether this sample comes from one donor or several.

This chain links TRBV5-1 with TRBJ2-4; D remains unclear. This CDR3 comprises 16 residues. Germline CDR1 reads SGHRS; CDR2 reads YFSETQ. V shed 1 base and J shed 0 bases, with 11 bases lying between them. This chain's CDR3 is CASSLNQELAKNIQYF. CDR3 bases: TGCGCCAGCAGCTTGAATCAGGAATTAGCCAAAAACATTCAGTACTTC.

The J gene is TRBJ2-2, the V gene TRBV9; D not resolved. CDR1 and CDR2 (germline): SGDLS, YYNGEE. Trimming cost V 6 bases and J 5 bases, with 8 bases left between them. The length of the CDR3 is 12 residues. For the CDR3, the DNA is TGTGCCAGCAACACAATAACCGGGGAGCTGTTTTTT. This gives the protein CASNTITGELFF.

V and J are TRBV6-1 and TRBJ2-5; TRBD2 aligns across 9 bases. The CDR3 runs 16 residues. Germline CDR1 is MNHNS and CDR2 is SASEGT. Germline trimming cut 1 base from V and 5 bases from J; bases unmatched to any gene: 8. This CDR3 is CASSEGGGAGEETQYF. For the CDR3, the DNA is TGTGCCAGCAGTGAAGGCGGGGGGGCTGGTGAGGAGACCCAGTACTTC.

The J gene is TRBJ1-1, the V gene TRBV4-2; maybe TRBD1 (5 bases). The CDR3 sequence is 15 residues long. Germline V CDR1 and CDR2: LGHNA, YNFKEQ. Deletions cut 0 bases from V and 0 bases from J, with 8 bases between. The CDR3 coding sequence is TGTGCCAGCAGCCAAGATGGGGGGATGAACACTGAAGCTTTCTTT. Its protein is CASSQDGGMNTEAFF.

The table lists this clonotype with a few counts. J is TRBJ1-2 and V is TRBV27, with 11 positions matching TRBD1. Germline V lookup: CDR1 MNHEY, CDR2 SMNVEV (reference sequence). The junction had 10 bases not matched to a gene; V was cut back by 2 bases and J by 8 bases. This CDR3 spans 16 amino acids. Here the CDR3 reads CASSLRARTGGRGYTF. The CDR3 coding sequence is TGTGCCAGCAGTTTAAGGGCTCGGACAGGGGGCAGGGGCTACACCTTC.

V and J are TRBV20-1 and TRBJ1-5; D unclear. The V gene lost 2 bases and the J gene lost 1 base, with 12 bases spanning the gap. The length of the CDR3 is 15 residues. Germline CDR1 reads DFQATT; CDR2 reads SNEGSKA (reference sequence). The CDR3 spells CSARKTLSSNQPQHF. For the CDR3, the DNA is TGCAGTGCTAGAAAAACACTATCCAGCAATCAGCCCCAGCATTTT.

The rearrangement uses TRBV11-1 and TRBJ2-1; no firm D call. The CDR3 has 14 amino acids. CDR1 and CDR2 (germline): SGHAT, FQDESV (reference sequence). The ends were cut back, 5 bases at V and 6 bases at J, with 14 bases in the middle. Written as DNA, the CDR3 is TGTGCCAGCAGCGAGCTGGTTACAATCAATGAGCAGTTCTTC. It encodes CASSELVTINEQFF.

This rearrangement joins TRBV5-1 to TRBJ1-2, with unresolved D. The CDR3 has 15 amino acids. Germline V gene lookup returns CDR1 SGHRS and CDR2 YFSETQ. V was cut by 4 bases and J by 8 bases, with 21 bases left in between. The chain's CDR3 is CASSPQPDGRWGYTF. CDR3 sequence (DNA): TGCGCCAGCAGCCCTCAACCGGACGGACGCTGGGGCTACACCTTC.

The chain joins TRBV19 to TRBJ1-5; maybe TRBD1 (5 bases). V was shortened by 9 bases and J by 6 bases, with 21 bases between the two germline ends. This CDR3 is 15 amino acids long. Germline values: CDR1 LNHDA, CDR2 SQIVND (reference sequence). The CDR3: CASTTKGGQGQPQHF. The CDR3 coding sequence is TGTGCCAGCACCACCAAGGGCGGACAAGGTCAGCCCCAGCATTTT.

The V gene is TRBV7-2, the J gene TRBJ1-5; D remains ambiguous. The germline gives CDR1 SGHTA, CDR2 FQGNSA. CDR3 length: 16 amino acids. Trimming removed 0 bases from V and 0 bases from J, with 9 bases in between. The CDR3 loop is CASSLAGPISNQPQHF. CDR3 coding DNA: TGTGCCAGCAGCTTAGCTGGGCCTATTAGCAATCAGCCCCAGCATTTT.

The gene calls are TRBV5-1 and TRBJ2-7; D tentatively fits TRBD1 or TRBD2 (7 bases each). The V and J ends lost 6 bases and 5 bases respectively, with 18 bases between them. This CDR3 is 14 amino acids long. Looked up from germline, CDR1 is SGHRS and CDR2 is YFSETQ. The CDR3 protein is CASNGWEGANEQYF. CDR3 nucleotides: TGCGCCAGCAACGGATGGGAGGGGGCGAACGAGCAGTACTTC.

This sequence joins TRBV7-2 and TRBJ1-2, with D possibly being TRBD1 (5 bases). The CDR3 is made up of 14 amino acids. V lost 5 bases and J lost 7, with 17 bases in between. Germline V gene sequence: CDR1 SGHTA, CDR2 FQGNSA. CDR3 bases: TGTGCCAGCAGCGTCGAAGGGACGGTGGGTGGCTACACCTTC. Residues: CASSVEGTVGGYTF. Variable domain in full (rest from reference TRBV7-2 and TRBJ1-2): GAGVSQSPSNKVTEKGKDVELRCDPISGHTALYWYRQSLGQGLEFLIYFQGNSAPDKSGLPSDRFSAERTGGSVSTLTIQRTQQEDSAVYLCASSVEGTVGGYTFGSGTRLTVV.

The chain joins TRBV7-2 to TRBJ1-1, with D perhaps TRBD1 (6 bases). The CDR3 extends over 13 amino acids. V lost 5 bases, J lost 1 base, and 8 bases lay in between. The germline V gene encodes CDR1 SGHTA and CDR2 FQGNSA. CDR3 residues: CASSQDRNTEAFF. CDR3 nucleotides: TGTGCCAGCAGCCAGGACAGGAACACTGAAGCTTTCTTT.

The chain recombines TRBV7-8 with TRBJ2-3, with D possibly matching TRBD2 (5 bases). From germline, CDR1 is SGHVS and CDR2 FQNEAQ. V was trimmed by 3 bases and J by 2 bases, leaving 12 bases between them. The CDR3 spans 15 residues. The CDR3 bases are TGTGCCAGCAGCTTGCGGACTGGGTCCACAGATACGCAGTATTTT. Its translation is CASSLRTGSTDTQYF.

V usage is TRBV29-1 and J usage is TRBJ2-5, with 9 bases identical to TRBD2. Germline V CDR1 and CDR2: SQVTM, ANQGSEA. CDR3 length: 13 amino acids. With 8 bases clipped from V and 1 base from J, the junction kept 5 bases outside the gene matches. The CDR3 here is CSSTSGFQETQYF. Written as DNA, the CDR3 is TGCAGCAGCACTAGCGGGTTCCAAGAGACCCAGTACTTC.

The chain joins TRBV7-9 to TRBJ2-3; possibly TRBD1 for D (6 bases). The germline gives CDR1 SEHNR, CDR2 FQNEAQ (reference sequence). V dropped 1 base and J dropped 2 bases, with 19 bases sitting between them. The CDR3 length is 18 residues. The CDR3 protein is CASSLVPLRDINTDTQYF. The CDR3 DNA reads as TGTGCCAGCAGCTTAGTACCGTTGAGGGACATCAACACAGATACGCAGTATTTT.

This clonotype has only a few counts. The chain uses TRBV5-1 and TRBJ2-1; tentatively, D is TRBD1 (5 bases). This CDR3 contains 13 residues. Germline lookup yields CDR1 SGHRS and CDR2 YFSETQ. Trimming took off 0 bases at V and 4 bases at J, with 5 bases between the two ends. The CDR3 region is CASSLGQYNEQFF. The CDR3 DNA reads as TGCGCCAGCAGCTTGGGACAGTACAATGAGCAGTTCTTC.

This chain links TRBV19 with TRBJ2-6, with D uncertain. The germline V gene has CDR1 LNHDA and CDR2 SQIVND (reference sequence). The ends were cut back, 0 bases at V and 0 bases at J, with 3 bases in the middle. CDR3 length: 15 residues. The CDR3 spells CASSIDDSGANVLTF. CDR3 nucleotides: TGTGCCAGTAGTATAGATGACTCTGGGGCCAACGTCCTGACTTTC.

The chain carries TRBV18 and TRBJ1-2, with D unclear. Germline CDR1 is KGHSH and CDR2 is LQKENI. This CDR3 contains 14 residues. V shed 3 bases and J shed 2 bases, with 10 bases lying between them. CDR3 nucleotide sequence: TGTGCCAGCTCACCGACGGGATCCAACTATGGCTACACCTTC. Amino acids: CASSPTGSNYGYTF.

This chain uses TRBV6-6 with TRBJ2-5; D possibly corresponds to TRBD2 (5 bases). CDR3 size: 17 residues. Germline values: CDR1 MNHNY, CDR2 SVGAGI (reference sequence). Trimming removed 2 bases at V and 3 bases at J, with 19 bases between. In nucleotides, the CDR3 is TGTGCCAGCAGTTACCACCGGGAAGCGCGATGGGAAGAGACCCAGTACTTC. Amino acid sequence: CASSYHREARWEETQYF.

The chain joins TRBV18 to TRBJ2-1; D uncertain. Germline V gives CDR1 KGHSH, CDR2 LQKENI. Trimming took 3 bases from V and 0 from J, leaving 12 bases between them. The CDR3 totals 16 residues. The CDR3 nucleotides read TGTGCCAGCTCACCCCGCCTTGAGAGCTCCTACAATGAGCAGTTCTTC. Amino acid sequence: CASSPRLESSYNEQFF.

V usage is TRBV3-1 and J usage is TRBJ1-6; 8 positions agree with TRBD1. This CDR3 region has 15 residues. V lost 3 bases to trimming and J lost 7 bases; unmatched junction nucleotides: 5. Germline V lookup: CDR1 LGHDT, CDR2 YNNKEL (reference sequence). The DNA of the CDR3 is TGTGCCAGCAGCCACCGGGACAGGCGAAATTCACCCCTCCACTTT. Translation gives CASSHRDRRNSPLHF.

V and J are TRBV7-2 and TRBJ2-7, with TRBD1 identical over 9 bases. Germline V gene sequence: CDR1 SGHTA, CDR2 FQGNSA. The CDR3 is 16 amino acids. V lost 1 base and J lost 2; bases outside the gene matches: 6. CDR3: CASSLGGTGSAYEQYF. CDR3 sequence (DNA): TGTGCCAGCAGCTTAGGAGGGACAGGGTCAGCCTACGAGCAGTACTTC.

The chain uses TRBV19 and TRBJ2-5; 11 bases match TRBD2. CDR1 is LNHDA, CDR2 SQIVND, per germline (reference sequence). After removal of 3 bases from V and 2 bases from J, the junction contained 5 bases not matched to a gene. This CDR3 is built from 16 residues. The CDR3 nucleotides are TGTGCCAGTAGTATCGGTCTAGCGGGGGGACAAGAGACCCAGTACTTC. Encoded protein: CASSIGLAGGQETQYF. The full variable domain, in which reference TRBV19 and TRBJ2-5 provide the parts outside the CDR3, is DGGITQSPKYLFRKEGQNVTLSCEQNLNHDAMYWYRQDPGQGLRLIYYSQIVNDFQKGDIAEGYSVSREKKESFPLTVTSAQKNPTAFYLCASSIGLAGGQETQYFGPGTRLLVL.

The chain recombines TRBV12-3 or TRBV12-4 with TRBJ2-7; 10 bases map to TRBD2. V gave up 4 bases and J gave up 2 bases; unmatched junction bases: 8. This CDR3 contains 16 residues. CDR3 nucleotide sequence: TGTGCCAGCAGTTCCTTCGGAAGCGGGGGGGCCTACGAGCAGTACTTC. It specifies CASSSFGSGGAYEQYF.

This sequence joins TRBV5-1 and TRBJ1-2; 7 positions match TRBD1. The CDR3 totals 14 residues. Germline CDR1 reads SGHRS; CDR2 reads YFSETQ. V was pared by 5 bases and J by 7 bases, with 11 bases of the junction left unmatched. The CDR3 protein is CASRGDRELGGYTF. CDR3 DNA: TGCGCCAGCAGGGGCGACAGGGAATTAGGTGGCTACACCTTC.

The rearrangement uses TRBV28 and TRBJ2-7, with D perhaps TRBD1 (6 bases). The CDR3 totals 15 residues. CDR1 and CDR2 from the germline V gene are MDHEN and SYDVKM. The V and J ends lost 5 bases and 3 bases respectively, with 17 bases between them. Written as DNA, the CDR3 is TGTGCCAGCAGTCCAACCGCTACAGGGTACTACGAGCAGTACTTC. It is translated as CASSPTATGYYEQYF. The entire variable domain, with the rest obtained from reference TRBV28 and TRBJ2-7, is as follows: DVKVTQSSRYLVKRTGEKVFLECVQDMDHENMFWYRQDPGLGLRLIYFSYDVKMKEKGDIPEGYSVSREKKERFSLILESASTNQTSMYLCASSPTATGYYEQYFGPGTRLTVT.

In DNA, the CDR3 is TGCAGCGTGGGGGTCTCCTACGAGCAGTACTTC. Its protein is CSVGVSYEQYF. The chain is built from TRBV29-1 and TRBJ2-7; D possibly matches TRBD1 or TRBD2 (5 bases each). CDR1 is SQVTM, CDR2 ANQGSEA, per germline. This CDR3 is 11 amino acids long. V was cut by 6 bases and J by 0 bases, with 6 bases left in between.

This chain's CDR3 is CASSPSSALTDTQYF. As DNA, the CDR3 is TGTGCCAGCAGTCCCTCTAGCGCCCTCACAGATACGCAGTATTTT. The J gene is TRBJ2-3, the V gene TRBV3-1, with a possible D match to TRBD2 (6 bases). Trimming pared 6 bases from V and 2 bases from J, leaving 15 bases between. Germline-derived CDR1 and CDR2 are LGHDT and YNNKEL (reference sequence). The CDR3 has 15 residues.